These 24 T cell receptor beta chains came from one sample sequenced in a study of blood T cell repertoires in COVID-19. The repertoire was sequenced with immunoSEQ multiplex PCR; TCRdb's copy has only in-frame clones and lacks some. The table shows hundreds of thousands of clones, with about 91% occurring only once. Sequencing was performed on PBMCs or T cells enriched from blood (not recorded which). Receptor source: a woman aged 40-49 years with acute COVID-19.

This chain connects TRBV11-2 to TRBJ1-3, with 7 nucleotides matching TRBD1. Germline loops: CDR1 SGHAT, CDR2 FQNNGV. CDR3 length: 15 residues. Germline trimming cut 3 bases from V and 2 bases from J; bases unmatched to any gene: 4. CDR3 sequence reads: CASSFVQGPGNTIYF. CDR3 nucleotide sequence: TGTGCCAGCAGCTTTGTACAGGGGCCTGGAAACACCATATATTTT.

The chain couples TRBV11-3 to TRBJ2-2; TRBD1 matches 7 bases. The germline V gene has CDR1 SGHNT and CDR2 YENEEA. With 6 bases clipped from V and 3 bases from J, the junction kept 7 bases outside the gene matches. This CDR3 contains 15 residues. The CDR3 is CASSHRGLDTGELFF. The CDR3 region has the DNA TGTGCCAGCAGTCACAGGGGTTTGGACACCGGGGAGCTGTTTTTT.

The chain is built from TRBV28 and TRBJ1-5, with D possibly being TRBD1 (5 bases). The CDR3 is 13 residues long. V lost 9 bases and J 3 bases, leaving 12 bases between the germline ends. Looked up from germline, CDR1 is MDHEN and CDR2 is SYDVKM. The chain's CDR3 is CASKDTYNQPQHF. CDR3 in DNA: TGTGCCAGTAAGGACACTTACAATCAGCCCCAGCATTTT.

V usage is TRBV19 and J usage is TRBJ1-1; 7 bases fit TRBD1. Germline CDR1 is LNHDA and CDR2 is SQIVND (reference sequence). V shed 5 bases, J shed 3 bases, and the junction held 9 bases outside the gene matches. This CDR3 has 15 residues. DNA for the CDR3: TGTGCCAGTAGTTATCGACAGGGCGGATACACTGAAGCTTTCTTT. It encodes CASSYRQGGYTEAFF.

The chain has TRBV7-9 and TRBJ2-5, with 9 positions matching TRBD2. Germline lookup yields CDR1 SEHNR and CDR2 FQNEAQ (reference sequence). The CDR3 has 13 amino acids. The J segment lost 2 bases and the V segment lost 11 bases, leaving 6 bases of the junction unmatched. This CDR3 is CAYSGRGQETQYF. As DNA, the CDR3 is TGTGCCTATAGCGGGAGAGGACAAGAGACCCAGTACTTC.

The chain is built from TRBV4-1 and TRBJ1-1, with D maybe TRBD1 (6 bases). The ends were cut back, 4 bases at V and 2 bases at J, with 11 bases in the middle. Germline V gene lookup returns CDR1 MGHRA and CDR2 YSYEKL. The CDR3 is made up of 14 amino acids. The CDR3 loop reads CASSRGQQNTEAFF. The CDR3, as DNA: TGCGCCAGCAGCCGTGGACAGCAAAACACTGAAGCTTTCTTT.

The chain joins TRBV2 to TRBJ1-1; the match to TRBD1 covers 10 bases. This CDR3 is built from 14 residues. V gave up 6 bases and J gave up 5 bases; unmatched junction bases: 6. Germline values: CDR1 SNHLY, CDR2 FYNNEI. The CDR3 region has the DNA TGTGCCAGCAGCGCCGGACAGGGGGATACTGAAGCTTTCTTT. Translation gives CASSAGQGDTEAFF.

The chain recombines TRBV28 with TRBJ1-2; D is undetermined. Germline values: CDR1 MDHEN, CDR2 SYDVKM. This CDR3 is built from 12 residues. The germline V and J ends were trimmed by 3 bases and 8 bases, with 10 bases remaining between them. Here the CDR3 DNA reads TGTGCCAGCAGTTTCGTAGCTAGGGGCTACACCTTC. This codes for CASSFVARGYTF.

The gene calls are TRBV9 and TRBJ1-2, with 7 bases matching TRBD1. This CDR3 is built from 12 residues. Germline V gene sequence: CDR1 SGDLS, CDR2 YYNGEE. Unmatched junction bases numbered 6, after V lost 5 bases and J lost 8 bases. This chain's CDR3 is CASRDRVRGYTF. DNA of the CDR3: TGTGCCAGCAGAGACAGGGTCCGCGGCTACACCTTC. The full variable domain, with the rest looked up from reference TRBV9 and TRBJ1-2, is DSGVTQTPKHLITATGQRVTLRCSPRSGDLSVYWYQQSLDQGLQFLIQYYNGEERAKGNILERFSAQQFPDLHSELNLSSLELGDSALYFCASRDRVRGYTFGSGTRLTVV.

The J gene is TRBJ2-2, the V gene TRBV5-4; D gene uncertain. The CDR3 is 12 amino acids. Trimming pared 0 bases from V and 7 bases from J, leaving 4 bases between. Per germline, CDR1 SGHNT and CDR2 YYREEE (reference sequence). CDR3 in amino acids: CASSLDGGELFF. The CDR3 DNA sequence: TGTGCCAGCAGCTTGGACGGCGGGGAGCTGTTTTTT. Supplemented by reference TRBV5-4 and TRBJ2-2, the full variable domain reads ETGVTQSPTHLIKTRGQQVTLRCSSQSGHNTVSWYQQALGQGPQFIFQYYREEENGRGNFPPRFSGLQFPNYSSELNVNALELDDSALYLCASSLDGGELFFGEGSRLTVL.

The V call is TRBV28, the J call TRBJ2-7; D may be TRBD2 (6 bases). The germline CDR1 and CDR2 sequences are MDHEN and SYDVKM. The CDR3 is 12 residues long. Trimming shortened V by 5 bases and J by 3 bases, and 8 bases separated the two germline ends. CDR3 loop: CASSRGFYEQYF. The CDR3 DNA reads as TGTGCCAGCAGTCGGGGGTTCTACGAGCAGTACTTC.

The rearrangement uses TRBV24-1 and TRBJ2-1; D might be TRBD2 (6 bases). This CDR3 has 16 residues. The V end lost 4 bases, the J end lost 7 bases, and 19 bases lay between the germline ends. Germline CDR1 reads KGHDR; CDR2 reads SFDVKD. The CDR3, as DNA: TGTGCCACCAGTGAGCTGGGGGGAGCCAGCCGAAATGAGCAGTTCTTC. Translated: CATSELGGASRNEQFF.

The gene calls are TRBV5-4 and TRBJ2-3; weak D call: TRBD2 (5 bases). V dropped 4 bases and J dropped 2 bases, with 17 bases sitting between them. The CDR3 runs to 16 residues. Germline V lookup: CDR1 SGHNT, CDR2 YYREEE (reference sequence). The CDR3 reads CASSPTTSGPTDTQYF. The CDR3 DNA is TGTGCCAGCAGCCCTACTACTAGTGGCCCCACAGATACGCAGTATTTT.

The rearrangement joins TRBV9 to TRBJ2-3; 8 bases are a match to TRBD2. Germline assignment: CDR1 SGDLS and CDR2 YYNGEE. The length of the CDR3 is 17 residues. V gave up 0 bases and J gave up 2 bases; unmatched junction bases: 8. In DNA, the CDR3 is TGTGCCAGCAGCGTAGCCCACGGGAGGGTAGACACAGATACGCAGTATTTT. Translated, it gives CASSVAHGRVDTDTQYF.

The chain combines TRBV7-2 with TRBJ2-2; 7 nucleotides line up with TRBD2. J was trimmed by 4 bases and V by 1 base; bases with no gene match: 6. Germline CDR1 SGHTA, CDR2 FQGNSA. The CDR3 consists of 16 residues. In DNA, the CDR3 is TGTGCCAGCAGCTTAGTCGCGGGAGTAATCACCGGGGAGCTGTTTTTT. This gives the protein CASSLVAGVITGELFF.

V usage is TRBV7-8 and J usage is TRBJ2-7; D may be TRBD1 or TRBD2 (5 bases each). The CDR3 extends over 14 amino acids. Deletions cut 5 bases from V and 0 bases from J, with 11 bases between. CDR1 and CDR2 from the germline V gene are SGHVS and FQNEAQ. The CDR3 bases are TGTGCCAGCAGCCGGGGCCCGACCTCCTACGAGCAGTACTTC. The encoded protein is CASSRGPTSYEQYF.

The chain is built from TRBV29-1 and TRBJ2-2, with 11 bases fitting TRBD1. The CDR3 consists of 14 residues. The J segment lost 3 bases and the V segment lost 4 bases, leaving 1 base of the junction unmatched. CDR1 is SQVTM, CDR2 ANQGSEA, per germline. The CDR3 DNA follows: TGCAGCGTTGGGACAGGGGGCGACACCGGGGAGCTGTTTTTT. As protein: CSVGTGGDTGELFF.

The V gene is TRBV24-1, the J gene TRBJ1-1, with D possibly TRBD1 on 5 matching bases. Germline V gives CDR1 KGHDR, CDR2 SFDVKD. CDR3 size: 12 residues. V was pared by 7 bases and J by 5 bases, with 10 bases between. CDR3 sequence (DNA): TGTGCCACCAGGGGTAGGGGAACTGAAGCTTTCTTT. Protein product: CATRGRGTEAFF.

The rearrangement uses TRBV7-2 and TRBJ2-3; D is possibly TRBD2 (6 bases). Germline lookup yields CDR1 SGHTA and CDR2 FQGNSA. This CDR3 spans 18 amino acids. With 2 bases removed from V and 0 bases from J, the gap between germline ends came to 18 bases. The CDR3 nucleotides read TGTGCCAGCAGCTTAAGGGGCCCGGGTGGGACTAGCACAGATACGCAGTATTTT. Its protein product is CASSLRGPGGTSTDTQYF.

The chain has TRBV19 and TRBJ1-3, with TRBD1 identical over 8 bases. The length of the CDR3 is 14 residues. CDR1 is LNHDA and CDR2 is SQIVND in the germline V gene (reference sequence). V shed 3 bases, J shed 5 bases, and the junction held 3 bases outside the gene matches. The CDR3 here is CASSMVRGRNTIYF. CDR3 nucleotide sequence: TGTGCCAGTAGTATGGTCAGGGGGCGAAACACCATATATTTT. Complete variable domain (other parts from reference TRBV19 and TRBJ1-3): DGGITQSPKYLFRKEGQNVTLSCEQNLNHDAMYWYRQDPGQGLRLIYYSQIVNDFQKGDIAEGYSVSREKKESFPLTVTSAQKNPTAFYLCASSMVRGRNTIYFGEGSWLTVV.

The DNA of the CDR3 is TGTGCCAGCAGTACCGGGACAGGGGCTTACAATGAGCAGTTCTTC. Protein: CASSTGTGAYNEQFF. This chain uses TRBV2 with TRBJ2-1, with 10 bases fitting TRBD1. CDR1 and CDR2 from the germline V gene are SNHLY and FYNNEI. The CDR3 runs to 15 residues. The V and J ends lost 5 bases and 4 bases, in that order; junction bases with no gene match: 5.

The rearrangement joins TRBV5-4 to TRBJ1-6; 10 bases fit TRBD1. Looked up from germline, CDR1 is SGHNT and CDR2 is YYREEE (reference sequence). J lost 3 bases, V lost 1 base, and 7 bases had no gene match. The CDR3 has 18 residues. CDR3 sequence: CASSLPGQGTLYNSPLHF. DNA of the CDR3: TGTGCCAGCAGCTTGCCGGGACAGGGGACCCTCTATAATTCACCCCTCCACTTT.

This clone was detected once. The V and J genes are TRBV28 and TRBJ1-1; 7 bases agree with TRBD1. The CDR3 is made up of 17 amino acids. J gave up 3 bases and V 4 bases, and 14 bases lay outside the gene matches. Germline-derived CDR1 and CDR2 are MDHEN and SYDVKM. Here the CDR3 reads CASSSLGGVGWDTEAFF. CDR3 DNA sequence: TGTGCCAGCAGTTCACTAGGGGGCGTCGGATGGGACACTGAAGCTTTCTTT. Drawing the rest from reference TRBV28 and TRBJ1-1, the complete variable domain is DVKVTQSSRYLVKRTGEKVFLECVQDMDHENMFWYRQDPGLGLRLIYFSYDVKMKEKGDIPEGYSVSREKKERFSLILESASTNQTSMYLCASSSLGGVGWDTEAFFGQGTRLTVV.

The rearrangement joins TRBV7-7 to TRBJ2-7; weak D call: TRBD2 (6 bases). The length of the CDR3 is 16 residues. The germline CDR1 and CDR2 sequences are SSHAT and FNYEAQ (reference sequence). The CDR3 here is CASSVPLAVSSYEQYV. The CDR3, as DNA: TGTGCTAGCAGCGTCCCACTAGCTGTTAGCTCCTACGAGCAGTACGTC.